The TCR beta chain described here comes from a study of OX40 agonist ivuxolimab in advanced cancers. Between the trimmed V and J ends, which lost 2 bases and 1 base, there was a span of 17 bases. The CDR3 consists of 17 residues. Germline lookup yields CDR1 MGHRA and CDR2 YSYEKL. The assay was immunoSEQ multiplex PCR, and TCRdb's table has in-frame clones only and misses some. The sample shows around 50,000 clones, about nine tenths of them seen only once. The genes are TRBV4-1 and TRBJ1-1, with D perhaps TRBD1 (6 bases). Source: CD4+ or CD8+ T cells sorted from blood, taken in a trial of the OX40 agonist ivuxolimab. This TCR came from an adult with an advanced solid tumor such as melanoma, head and neck, liver or kidney cancer. CDR3 nucleotides: TGCGCCAGCAGCCAACCCCCCCGGGACATCGGGAACACTGAAGCTTTCTTT. Translation gives CASSQPPRDIGNTEAFF.